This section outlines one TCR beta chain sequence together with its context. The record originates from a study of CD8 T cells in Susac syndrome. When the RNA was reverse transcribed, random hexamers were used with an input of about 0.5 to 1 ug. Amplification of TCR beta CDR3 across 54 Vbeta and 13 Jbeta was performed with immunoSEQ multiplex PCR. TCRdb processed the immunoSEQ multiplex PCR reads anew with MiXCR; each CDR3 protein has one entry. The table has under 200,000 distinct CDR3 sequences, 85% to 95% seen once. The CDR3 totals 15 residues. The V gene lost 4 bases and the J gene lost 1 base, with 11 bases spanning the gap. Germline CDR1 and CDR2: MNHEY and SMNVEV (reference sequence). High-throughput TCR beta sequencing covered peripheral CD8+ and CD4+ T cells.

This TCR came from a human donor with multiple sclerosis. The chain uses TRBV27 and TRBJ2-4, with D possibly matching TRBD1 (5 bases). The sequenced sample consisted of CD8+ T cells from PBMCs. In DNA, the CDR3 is TGTGCCAGCAGTTCAGGGTTGGGGGCCAAAAACATTCAGTACTTC. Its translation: CASSSGLGAKNIQYF.